Listed below are T cell receptor beta chains from one sample, sequenced in a study of blood T cell repertoires in COVID-19. Assay used: immunoSEQ multiplex PCR; TCRdb lists only in-frame clones, some missing. The profile shows tens of thousands of clones, over 75% of them singletons. The sample was peripheral blood. The receptors were sampled from a woman aged 80 or older with acute or convalescent COVID-19. The CDR3 runs from the conserved cysteine through the conserved F or W. D genes are given only for firm matches. Rows give clone size only sometimes, using once, few, many, or a class for an expanded clone.

J: TRBJ2-3; length: 14; D: NA; size: NA; V: TRBV7-3; DNA: TGTGCCAGCAGCTTACTCCGGGACTCAGATACGCAGTATTTT; CDR3: CASSLLRDSDTQYF
J: TRBJ1-5; length: 15; D: NA; size: NA; V: TRBV5-6; DNA: TGTGCCAGCAGCTTGGCAGGAGGAAGCAATCAGCCCCAGCATTTT; CDR3: CASSLAGGSNQPQHF
J: TRBJ1-1; length: 16; D: NA; size: NA; V: TRBV7-2; DNA: TGTGCCAGCAGCTTAACGGCCGTGGCGGGGAACACTGAAGCTTTCTTT; CDR3: CASSLTAVAGNTEAFF
J: TRBJ1-3; length: 13; D: NA; size: NA; V: TRBV7-2; DNA: TGTGCCAGCAGCGGACTCTCTGGAAACACCATATATTTT; CDR3: CASSGLSGNTIYF
J: TRBJ1-1; length: 15; D: NA; size: NA; V: TRBV7-2; DNA: TGTGCCAGCAGTCCGTTGGGGGCCGTTGACACTGAAGCTTTCTTT; CDR3: CASSPLGAVDTEAFF
J: TRBJ2-2; length: 19; D: NA; size: NA; V: TRBV24-1; DNA: TGTGCCACCAGTGATTTATATGGACAGCCCATCCCGAACACCGGGGAGCTGTTTTTT; CDR3: CATSDLYGQPIPNTGELFF
J: TRBJ2-5; length: 12; D: NA; size: NA; V: TRBV2; DNA: TGTGCCAGCAAGGCATCGGGAGAGACCCAGTACTTC; CDR3: CASKASGETQYF
J: TRBJ1-1; length: 15; D: TRBD1; size: NA; V: TRBV3-1/TRBV3-2; DNA: TGTGCCAGCAGCCAGAGAAGGACAGGGAACACTGAAGCTTTCTTT; CDR3: CASSQRRTGNTEAFF
J: TRBJ2-6; length: 14; D: TRBD1; size: NA; V: TRBV13; DNA: TGTGCCAGCAGCCCCGGGACAGTGGCCAACGTCCTGACTTTC; CDR3: CASSPGTVANVLTF
J: TRBJ2-7; length: 15; D: TRBD2; size: NA; V: TRBV11-1; DNA: TGTGCCAGCAGCTTGAGCGGGGGGCCCTCCTACGAGCAGTACTTC; CDR3: CASSLSGGPSYEQYF
J: TRBJ2-3; length: 15; D: TRBD2; size: NA; V: TRBV7-3; DNA: TGTGCCAGCAGCTTAGGACTAGCGGGGGGAGATACGCAGTATTTT; CDR3: CASSLGLAGGDTQYF
J: TRBJ2-1; length: 16; D: TRBD2; size: once; V: TRBV5-1; DNA: TGCGCCAGCAGCTGGACTAGCGGGGGGACTAACAATGAGCAGTTCTTC; CDR3: CASSWTSGGTNNEQFF
J: TRBJ1-6; length: 14; D: NA; size: NA; V: TRBV5-1; DNA: TGCGCCAGCACCCCGAGCGGGGGAAGATCACCCCTCCACTTT; CDR3: CASTPSGGRSPLHF
J: TRBJ2-1; length: 17; D: NA; size: few; V: TRBV9; DNA: TGTGCCAGCAGCCCCTCCATAGCGCATAGCTCCTACAATGAGCAGTTCTTC; CDR3: CASSPSIAHSSYNEQFF
J: TRBJ1-4; length: 19; D: NA; size: NA; V: TRBV3-1/TRBV3-2; DNA: TGTGCCAGCAGCCAAATCACGGTAGGGAGAGAAGCAACTAATGAAAAACTGTTTTTT; CDR3: CASSQITVGREATNEKLFF
J: TRBJ2-2; length: 17; D: TRBD2; size: NA; V: TRBV2; DNA: TGTGCCAGCAGGTTCTCCCTTAGCGGGAGTTTTGCCGGGGAGCTGTTTTTT; CDR3: CASRFSLSGSFAGELFF
J: TRBJ2-1; length: 12; D: TRBD2; size: NA; V: TRBV11-1; DNA: TGTGCCAGCACCCGCGGGGGTACTGAGCAGTTCTTC; CDR3: CASTRGGTEQFF
J: TRBJ1-2; length: 15; D: TRBD1; size: NA; V: TRBV7-9; DNA: TGTGCCAGCAGCTCTCGGACAGGCCTTATTTTAAGCTACACCTTC; CDR3: CASSSRTGLILSYTF
J: TRBJ2-7; length: 13; D: NA; size: NA; V: TRBV10-3; DNA: TGTGCCAGCAAAGGGACACCAGGAGACGAGCAGTACTTC; CDR3: CASKGTPGDEQYF